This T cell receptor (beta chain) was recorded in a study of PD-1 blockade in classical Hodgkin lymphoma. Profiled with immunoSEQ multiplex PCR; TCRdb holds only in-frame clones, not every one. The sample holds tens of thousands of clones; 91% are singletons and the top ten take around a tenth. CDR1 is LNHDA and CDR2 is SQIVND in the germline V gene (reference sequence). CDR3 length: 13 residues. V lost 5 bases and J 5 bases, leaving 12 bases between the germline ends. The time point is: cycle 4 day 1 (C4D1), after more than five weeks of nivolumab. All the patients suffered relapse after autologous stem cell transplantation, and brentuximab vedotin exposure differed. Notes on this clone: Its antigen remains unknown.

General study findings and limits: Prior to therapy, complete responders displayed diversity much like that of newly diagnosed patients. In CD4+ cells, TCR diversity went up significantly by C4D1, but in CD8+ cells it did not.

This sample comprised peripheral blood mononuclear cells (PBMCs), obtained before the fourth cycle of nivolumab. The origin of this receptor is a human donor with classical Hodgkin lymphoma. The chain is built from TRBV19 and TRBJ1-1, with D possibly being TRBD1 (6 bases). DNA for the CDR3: TGTGCCAGTAGTCAACAGGGAGGGACTGAAGCTTTCTTT. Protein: CASSQQGGTEAFF.